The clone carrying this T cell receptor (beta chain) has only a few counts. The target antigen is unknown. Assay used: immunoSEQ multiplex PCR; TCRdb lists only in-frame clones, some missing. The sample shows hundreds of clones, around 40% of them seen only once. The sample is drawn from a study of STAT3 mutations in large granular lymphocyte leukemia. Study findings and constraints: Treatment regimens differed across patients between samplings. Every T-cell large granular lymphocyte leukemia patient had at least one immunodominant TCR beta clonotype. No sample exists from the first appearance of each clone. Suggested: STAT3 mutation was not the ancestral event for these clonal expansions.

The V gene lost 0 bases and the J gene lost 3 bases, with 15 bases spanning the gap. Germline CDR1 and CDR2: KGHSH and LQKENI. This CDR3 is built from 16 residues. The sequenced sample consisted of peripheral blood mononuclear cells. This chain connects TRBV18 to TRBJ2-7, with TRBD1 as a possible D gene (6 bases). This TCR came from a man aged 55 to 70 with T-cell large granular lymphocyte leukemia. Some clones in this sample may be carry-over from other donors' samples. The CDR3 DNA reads TGTGCCAGCTCACCACCAACAGGGCCCGGAGGCTACGAGCAGTACTTC. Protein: CASSPPTGPGGYEQYF.